This T cell receptor beta chain derives from a study of T cells in Graves' hyperthyroidism and ophthalmopathy (dated by TCRdb to the late 2010s). For the study in its entirety: Peripheral blood samples were taken at initial diagnosis, before any treatment was given. After sampling, hyperthyroidism patients received methimazole starting at 30 mg daily, and ophthalmopathy patients received high-dose intravenous methylprednisolone. According to the paper, TCR Vbeta CDR3 sequencing was carried out on roughly 130 peripheral blood samples, which came from about 45 ophthalmopathy, about 75 hyperthyroidism and roughly 17 progressor patients. A discovery cohort of approximately 100 patients, fewer than 50 with Graves' ophthalmopathy and about 60 with stable Graves' hyperthyroidism, was used to find distinguishing TCR V-J signatures. In addition, the study compared T-cell repertoires in thyroid tissue and in blood from a handful of Graves' hyperthyroidism patients. Prospective prediction of ophthalmopathy was tested in an independent validation cohort of some 20 hyperthyroidism patients and some 17 patients who later progressed to ophthalmopathy. For training and testing, the 95 to 100 patients in the discovery cohort were randomly divided in a 7:3 ratio.

Remarks on this clonotype: No cognate antigen has been identified for it. Qualities for individual bases were not recorded, and no much larger clone is one base off.

The CDR3 measures 15 amino acids from cysteine to phenylalanine. CDR3 DNA is the only sequence kept; it has 45 bases, read in frame from the first base. CDR1 SGHTS and CDR2 YDEGEE were looked up in the germline V gene. V was cut back by 4 bases and J by 4 bases, leaving a gap of 17 bases between them. The paper as a whole reports these results and caveats: No statistical method was used to set the sample size in advance, and investigators knew the group allocation. In cross-validation, a model built on a 13 V-J signature told ophthalmopathy apart from stable hyperthyroidism with 85% to 90% sensitivity and around 83% specificity, and in testing the same model reached 80%/75%. Most expanded thyroid clonotypes (frequency above 0.001) were also detected in blood, a finding suggesting that blood repertoires may reflect thyroid immune responses. In validation, progression to ophthalmopathy was predicted by the model with more than 65% sensitivity and 72.22% specificity, a median of approximately 6.5 months before onset.

Stable Graves' hyperthyroidism was defined as no progression to ophthalmopathy during 18 months of follow-up. Hyperthyroidism patients were aged 18 to 65 years and newly diagnosed, with disease duration of less than 2 months. The study excluded patients with uncontrolled infections, other autoimmune diseases, pregnancy or lactation. Clinical symptoms, serum thyroxine and TRAb, thyroid ultrasound, and orbital computed tomography formed the basis for the diagnoses. PBMCs were separated from 7.5 to 10 ml of fresh peripheral blood using Ficoll-Paque density gradient centrifugation. Total RNA was extracted using Trizol reagent, and RNA quality was assessed on an Agilent 2100 Bioanalyzer. TCR beta CDR3 regions were amplified from RNA transcripts. The first round of RT-PCR for the TCR CDR3 was performed with the HTBI primer set and the Qiagen OneStep RT-PCR kit. A second multiplex PCR round built the libraries, followed by size selection and purification. Sequencing of the libraries was done on an Illumina HiSeq2000 using paired-end 100 bp reads. Concerning the study's data processing: SOAPnuke was used to process the raw data, removing reads that contained adapters or uncalled bases, had a mean Phred below 15, or lacked an exact match to the constant primer or identifier. High-quality paired reads were merged using COPE v1.2.5, and each unique nucleotide sequence was defined as a clonotype. Clonotypes were aligned to IMGT TRBV, TRBD and TRBJ reference segments using MiTCR v1.1. Analysis was restricted to V-J combinations with a frequency above 0.0001, which covered over 98% of repertoires. A TCS score was defined as the ratio between F50 (clonal expansion) and ExV (chaos), using BLOSUM62-based TCRdist between CDR3 peptides within each V-J. Welch's t-statistics and random forest reduced approximately 520 V-J features to 13, which were used in a naive Bayes classifier (R e1071). The public reads were reanalyzed by TCRdb: fastp trimming at Q25, MiXCR alignment, in-frame beta chains only. Every CDR3 protein is listed once, alongside the most common genes and DNA of its rows. The V and J calls here are based on TCRdb, not the publication. The sample table records some 620,000 distinct CDR3 sequences; roughly 16% of these occur just once. The top ten clones comprise 3.8% of the sample.

The sample taken for sequencing was blood. This receptor was taken from a woman in her 30s with Graves' hyperthyroidism. The V and J segments used are TRBV5-8 and TRBJ1-2; no D gene is confidently identified. The DNA sequence follows: TGTGCCAGCAGCCCCGGGCAGCCCGGCGGCTATGGCTACACCTTC. This sequence encodes CASSPGQPGGYGYTF.